This T cell receptor (beta chain) was captured in a study of blood T cell repertoires in COVID-19. The protocol was immunoSEQ multiplex PCR, while the TCRdb copy is restricted to in-frame clones and leaves out a portion. The sample lists 250,000 to 300,000 clones; approximately 83% were seen once. Germline assignment: CDR1 MNHEY and CDR2 SVGAGI. The length of the CDR3 is 14 residues. The V segment lost 7 bases and the J segment 3 bases; nucleotides outside the gene matches: 5. J is TRBJ1-1 and V is TRBV6-5; 10 bases match TRBD1. The sample was PBMCs or T cells enriched from blood (not recorded which). The clonotype was recovered from a woman aged 45 to 65 who had recovered from COVID-19. This CDR3 is CASTPDRGDTEAFF. The CDR3 nucleotides are TGTGCCAGCACCCCGGACAGGGGGGACACTGAAGCTTTCTTT.